Listed below are T cell receptor beta chains from one sample, sequenced in a study of blood T cell repertoires in COVID-19. Measured with immunoSEQ multiplex PCR; TCRdb has only the in-frame clones, and not every one. Found here are more than 200,000 clones, 88% of them singletons; the top ten hold over 1.1%. The sample taken for sequencing was peripheral blood. These TCRs come from a man at least 80 years old with acute or convalescent COVID-19. Both conserved end residues are part of each CDR3. A D gene is named only where the DNA matches it firmly. A row's size may be missing; if present it is once, few, many or a size class.

size	D	V	J	length	DNA	CDR3
-	-	TRBV11-1	TRBJ2-1	13	TGTGCCAGCAGCTGGTACAGAAACAATGAGCAGTTCTTC	CASSWYRNNEQFF
-	TRBD1	TRBV7-8	TRBJ2-1	19	TGTGCCAGCAGCCCACAGGGGAAAATCTTTGTTAGCTCCTACAATGAGCAGTTCTTC	CASSPQGKIFVSSYNEQFF
-	-	TRBV19	TRBJ1-1	13	TGTGCCAGTAGTATATCGGTCAACACTGAAGCTTTCTTT	CASSISVNTEAFF
once	TRBD1	TRBV6-5	TRBJ1-1	15	TGTGCCAGCAGCCCCAGGACAGGGGGATACACTGAAGCTTTCTTT	CASSPRTGGYTEAFF
-	TRBD1	TRBV5-1	TRBJ1-1	16	TGCGCCAGCAGCTGGCAGGGACAGAGCGTTAGGACTGAAGCTTTCTTT	CASSWQGQSVRTEAFF
-	-	TRBV5-1	TRBJ1-1	14	TGCGCCAGCAGCTTGGGTCAGGGGCGAGGAAGAGCTTTCTTT	CASSLGQGRGRAFF
-	-	TRBV2	TRBJ1-2	14	TGTGCCAGCAGTGAAGCGCGGGGGGACTATGGCTACACCTTC	CASSEARGDYGYTF
few	TRBD2	TRBV11-2	TRBJ2-7	16	TGTGCCAGCAGCGGCCTCAATCTGGGGGGAGGGTACGAGCAGTACTTC	CASSGLNLGGGYEQYF
-	-	TRBV28	TRBJ1-2	13	TGTGCCAGCAGTTTAGGACTAGGCAATGGCTACACCTTC	CASSLGLGNGYTF
-	-	TRBV2	TRBJ1-5	14	TGTGCCAGCACCGGGAGGAATAGCAATCAGCCCCAGCATTTT	CASTGRNSNQPQHF
once	TRBD2	TRBV6-5	TRBJ2-1	15	TGTGCCAGCAGCTTATCTAGCGGGGGTTACAATGAGCAGTTCTTC	CASSLSSGGYNEQFF
-	TRBD2	TRBV6-6	TRBJ2-3	15	TGTGCCAGCAGTAGACTAGCGGGAAGCACAGATACGCAGTATTTT	CASSRLAGSTDTQYF
few	TRBD1	TRBV7-9	TRBJ2-7	16	TGTGCCAGCAGCCCCGTCCTTGGACAGGGGGCCCACGAGCAGTACTTC	CASSPVLGQGAHEQYF
-	TRBD2	TRBV11-2	TRBJ2-3	15	TGTGCCAGCAGCAGGACTAGAGCAGGCACAGATACGCAGTATTTT	CASSRTRAGTDTQYF
-	-	TRBV6-2/TRBV6-3	TRBJ2-3	13	TGTGCCAGCAGTTACTCTCTAGCGGATACGCAGTATTTT	CASSYSLADTQYF
-	-	TRBV6-4	TRBJ1-2	15	TGTGCCAGCAGTGACGGTAAGGGAGCTAACTATGGCTACACCTTC	CASSDGKGANYGYTF
-	TRBD1	TRBV6-2/TRBV6-3	TRBJ1-5	16	TGTGCCAGCAGTTCCCGACAGGGGGCAAGCAATCAGCCCCAGCATTTT	CASSSRQGASNQPQHF
few	-	TRBV2	TRBJ2-7	14	TGTGCCAGTGATGTGGGGGCACCTTCCTACGAGCAGTACTTC	CASDVGAPSYEQYF
-	-	TRBV11-1	TRBJ2-2	15	TGTGCCAGCAGTTTCCAGGGAATAAGGACCGGGGAGCTGTTTTTT	CASSFQGIRTGELFF
-	TRBD2	TRBV7-2	TRBJ2-2	15	TGTGCCAGCAGCATGCAGGGAGGGGACACCGGGGAGCTGTTTTTT	CASSMQGGDTGELFF
-	TRBD2	TRBV19	TRBJ2-5	15	TGTGCCAGTACCTCGACGGCGGGGGAACAAGAGACCCAGTACTTC	CASTSTAGEQETQYF
-	-	TRBV6-6	TRBJ1-2	13	TGTGCCAGCAGCGCAGGGTCTAACTATGGCTACACCTTC	CASSAGSNYGYTF
-	-	TRBV9	TRBJ1-1	13	TGTGCCACCTCCGGGGGGCTGGACACTGAAGCTTTCTTT	CATSGGLDTEAFF
-	-	TRBV2	TRBJ1-5	15	TGTGCCAGCAGAATGGGTCTAACCGGGAATCAGCCCCAGCATTTT	CASRMGLTGNQPQHF
-	TRBD1	TRBV19	TRBJ1-6	16	TGTGCCAGCGCCGGGACAGGGCCTGTGTTGGGTTCACCCCTCCACTTT	CASAGTGPVLGSPLHF
-	-	TRBV6-5	TRBJ2-2	15	TGTGCCAGCAGGGCCCCGACAGGGAACACCGGGGAGCTGTTTTTT	CASRAPTGNTGELFF